Below, 21 T cell receptor beta chains from the same sample are listed, as sequenced in a study of cytomegalovirus exposure and HLA in healthy donors. Vbeta (60) and Jbeta (13) primers were used in the PCR. The table came from immunoSEQ multiplex PCR; TCRdb's copy has only in-frame clones and leaves some out. The sample has 200,000 to 250,000 clones, 70% to 80% seen once. The sample comprised PBMCs. Every receptor here comes from a woman aged 25 to 39 in good health and CMV-seronegative.

The genes are TRBV27 and TRBJ1-1; possible D gene TRBD1, 5 bases. This CDR3 comprises 12 residues. Trimming took 8 bases from V and 1 from J, leaving 8 bases between them. Germline V lookup: CDR1 MNHEY, CDR2 SMNVEV (reference sequence). DNA for the CDR3: TGTGCCAGCCAGGGAAGGAACACTGAAGCTTTCTTT. Translated, it gives CASQGRNTEAFF.

The table lists this clone with a few counts. The chain uses TRBV7-2 and TRBJ2-7; D not resolved. Trimming cost V 5 bases and J 0 bases, with 14 bases left between them. Germline CDR1 and CDR2: SGHTA and FQGNSA. This CDR3 region has 15 residues. The CDR3 region is CASSPRLSSSYEQYF. CDR3 nucleotide sequence: TGTGCCAGCAGCCCGCGGCTCTCGAGCTCCTACGAGCAGTACTTC.

The V call is TRBV5-1, the J call TRBJ1-3; D not resolved. CDR1 is SGHRS, CDR2 YFSETQ, per germline. This CDR3 is 12 amino acids long. V was cut by 6 bases and J by 1 base, with 5 bases left in between. The CDR3 coding sequence is TGCGCCAGCACCCTTTCTGGAAACACCATATATTTT. Translating it yields CASTLSGNTIYF.

This clone was detected only a few times. The V call is TRBV7-9, the J call TRBJ1-4, with 8 bases lining up with TRBD1. The ends lost 6 bases at V and 1 base at J; junction bases unmatched: 13. Germline V lookup: CDR1 SEHNR, CDR2 FQNEAQ (reference sequence). CDR3 length equals 18 residues. The CDR3 region is CASSPAIGRGLTNEKLFF. CDR3 DNA sequence: TGTGCCAGCAGTCCAGCGATCGGCAGGGGGCTAACTAATGAAAAACTGTTTTTT.

This clone was seen more than once but under ten times. This rearrangement joins TRBV11-3 to TRBJ1-2; D gene unclear. Looked up from germline, CDR1 is SGHNT and CDR2 is YENEEA. V shed 1 base and J shed 4 bases, with 10 bases lying between them. This CDR3 is 14 amino acids long. The CDR3 sequence: CASSLGMGSYGYTF. For the CDR3, the DNA is TGTGCCAGCAGCTTAGGAATGGGCAGCTATGGCTACACCTTC.

J is TRBJ2-1 and V is TRBV5-1; 8 bases agree with TRBD2. The CDR3 loop spans 16 amino acids. The trim removed 1 base at V and 6 bases at J, leaving 9 bases unmatched. CDR1 is SGHRS and CDR2 is YFSETQ in the germline V gene. The chain's CDR3 is CASSLSSSGIGNEQFF. The CDR3 DNA follows: TGCGCCAGCAGCTTGTCAAGTAGCGGGATAGGCAATGAGCAGTTCTTC.

The gene calls are TRBV10-3 and TRBJ1-1, with 8 positions matching TRBD1. Trimming took 2 bases from V and 6 from J; bases not matched to a gene: 8. CDR1 ENHRY and CDR2 SYGVKD come from the germline V gene. This CDR3 has 15 residues. CDR3 region: CAISETGQGYPEAFF. CDR3 DNA: TGTGCCATCAGTGAGACTGGACAGGGTTACCCTGAAGCTTTCTTT.

V and J are TRBV6-1 and TRBJ2-2, with TRBD2 matching over 11 bases. This CDR3 spans 15 amino acids. CDR1 and CDR2 (germline): MNHNS, SASEGT. Trimming cost V 7 bases and J 7 bases; bases outside gene matches: 8. CDR3 nucleotides: TGTGCCAGCACGGACTATAGCGGGAGGGGCGGGGAGCTGTTTTTT. This encodes CASTDYSGRGGELFF.

The chain is built from TRBV6-4 and TRBJ2-3, with TRBD2 matching 8 bases. The CDR3 is made up of 13 amino acids. CDR1 is MRHNA, CDR2 SNTAGT, per germline. Germline trimming cut 6 bases from V and 4 bases from J; bases unmatched to any gene: 3. CDR3 sequence (DNA): TGTGCCAGCAGCGGACTAGCTGCAGATACGCAGTATTTT. Its protein is CASSGLAADTQYF.

The chain carries TRBV5-1 and TRBJ2-7; no firm D call. The germline V gene has CDR1 SGHRS and CDR2 YFSETQ. CDR3 length equals 14 residues. Between the trimmed V and J ends, which lost 4 bases and 2 bases, there was a span of 13 bases. CDR3 bases: TGCGCCAGCAGCCCAACTTCTCCTGCCTACGAGCAGTACTTC. This codes for CASSPTSPAYEQYF.

This chain uses TRBV27 with TRBJ1-2, with D perhaps matching TRBD1 (5 bases). Trimming left V 1 base short and J 2 bases short, with 14 bases between. CDR1 MNHEY and CDR2 SMNVEV come from the germline V gene (reference sequence). The CDR3 is 16 residues long. The CDR3 coding sequence is TGTGCCAGCAGTTTATACAGCGGGGCGGAAAACTATGGCTACACCTTC. Residues: CASSLYSGAENYGYTF.

The chain couples TRBV7-8 to TRBJ2-7; a possible D gene is TRBD2 (5 bases). The germline V and J ends were trimmed by 2 bases and 6 bases, with 17 bases remaining between them. Germline CDR1 and CDR2: SGHVS and FQNEAQ. The CDR3 has 15 amino acids. As DNA, the CDR3 is TGTGCCAGCAGCTTATCAAGTGGGAGTGTCGGCGAGCAGTACTTC. This codes for CASSLSSGSVGEQYF.

This clone has only one observation. The chain has TRBV30 and TRBJ1-1, with D uncertain. Trimming removed 5 bases at V and 0 bases at J, with 7 bases between. The CDR3 consists of 12 residues. Germline V CDR1 and CDR2: GTSNPN, SVGIG (reference sequence). CDR3 loop: CAWGLVNTEAFF. The CDR3 DNA follows: TGTGCCTGGGGACTAGTGAACACTGAAGCTTTCTTT. Using reference TRBV30 and TRBJ1-1 for the parts outside the CDR3, the full variable domain is SQTIHQWPATLVQPVGSPLSLECTVEGTSNPNLYWYRQAAGRGLQLLFYSVGIGQISSEVPQNLSASRPQDRQFILSSKKLLLSDSGFYLCAWGLVNTEAFFGQGTRLTVV.

The chain employs TRBV11-3 and TRBJ2-5; 7 bases are a match to TRBD1. The CDR3 totals 14 residues. Germline assignment: CDR1 SGHNT and CDR2 YENEEA. V shed 3 bases, J shed 4 bases, and the junction held 5 bases outside the gene matches. Written as DNA, the CDR3 is TGTGCCAGCAGCTTTGACAGGGCAGGAGAGACCCAGTACTTC. Protein: CASSFDRAGETQYF.

The rearrangement links TRBV7-3 to TRBJ2-1; D possibly corresponds to TRBD2 (5 bases). Germline lookup yields CDR1 SGHTA and CDR2 FQGTGA. This CDR3 has 14 amino acids. Trimming pared 1 base from V and 7 bases from J, leaving 11 bases between. The CDR3 loop reads CASSLSVARNEQFF. In DNA, the CDR3 is TGTGCCAGCAGCTTAAGTGTAGCGCGTAATGAGCAGTTCTTC.

The J gene is TRBJ2-7, the V gene TRBV11-1; D is ambiguous. V lost 3 bases to trimming and J lost 0 bases, with 6 bases between them. This CDR3 is 13 amino acids long. Germline assignment: CDR1 SGHAT and CDR2 FQDESV (reference sequence). CDR3 amino acids: CASSLAGSYEQYF. CDR3 bases: TGTGCCAGCAGCTTGGCAGGCTCCTACGAGCAGTACTTC.

This clone was counted a single time. J is TRBJ1-1 and V is TRBV5-1; maybe TRBD1 (5 bases). From germline, CDR1 is SGHRS and CDR2 YFSETQ. The CDR3 runs 15 residues. Trimming removed 0 bases at V and 2 bases at J, with 11 bases between. This CDR3 reads CASSLAGRGNTEAFF. The CDR3, as DNA: TGCGCCAGCAGCTTGGCCGGGAGGGGAAACACTGAAGCTTTCTTT.

The rearrangement uses TRBV29-1 and TRBJ1-2; D call uncertain. Trimming cost V 6 bases and J 8 bases, with 13 bases left between them. CDR3 length: 11 amino acids. Germline V gives CDR1 SQVTM, CDR2 ANQGSEA. The CDR3 reads CSVLTSHGYTF. CDR3 sequence (DNA): TGCAGCGTCCTTACTAGTCACGGCTACACCTTC.

The chain's CDR3 is CASSATGVEAFF. CDR3 nucleotides: TGTGCCAGCAGTGCTACAGGTGTTGAAGCTTTCTTT. The chain couples TRBV2 to TRBJ1-1; tentatively, D is TRBD1 (5 bases). CDR3 size: 12 residues. The germline V and J ends were trimmed by 4 bases and 7 bases, with 10 bases remaining between them. CDR1 and CDR2 (germline): SNHLY, FYNNEI.

The count of this clone is one. CDR3 nucleotides: TGTGCCAGCAGCCTGGGACTAGCGACAACCTCCTACAATGAGCAGTTCTTC. Translating it yields CASSLGLATTSYNEQFF. The rearrangement links TRBV27 to TRBJ2-1, with 10 bases identical to TRBD2. This CDR3 has 17 amino acids. Germline-derived CDR1 and CDR2 are MNHEY and SMNVEV (reference sequence). V shed 6 bases, J shed 0 bases, and the junction held 8 bases outside the gene matches.

The CDR3 is CSAGRDRGYGYTF. The CDR3 DNA reads TGCAGCGCTGGCCGGGACAGGGGCTATGGCTACACCTTC. The chain couples TRBV29-1 to TRBJ1-2; TRBD1 matches 10 bases. V shed 7 bases, J shed 4 bases, and the junction held 6 bases outside the gene matches. The CDR3 consists of 13 residues. Per germline, CDR1 SQVTM and CDR2 ANQGSEA.